Presented here are 20 T cell receptor beta chains from one specimen sequenced in a study of identical twins (dated by TCRdb to the mid-2010s). Receptor amplification or capture employed 5' RACE. Sequenced using an Illumina HiSeq 2000. The raw public data were reprocessed by TCRdb itself: fastp quality trimming at Q25, MiXCR clonotype calling, in-frame beta chains only. All rows with the same CDR3 protein become a single entry with the most common DNA and genes. Here the sample has 600,000 to 850,000 distinct CDR3 sequences; about 20% occur a single time. Clones ranked in the top ten supply around 13% of the sample. The same sample was also used in a study of T cells expressing NK-cell markers.

Input material: PBMCs. These receptors were obtained from a young woman in good health.

CDR3 nucleotide sequence: TGTGCCTGGAGTTTGGGCGGCGAGAGAGAGACCCAGTACTTC. It yields the protein CAWSLGGERETQYF. V gene TRBV30 combines with J gene TRBJ2-5; no reliable D call. The ends were cut back, 2 bases at V and 4 bases at J, with 14 bases in the middle. The germline V gene has CDR1 GTSNPN and CDR2 SVGIG (reference sequence). The CDR3 has 14 amino acids.

Only a few counts were recorded for this clonotype. The chain couples TRBV6-2 or TRBV6-3 to TRBJ2-7, with 7 bases identical to TRBD2. This CDR3 is built from 15 residues. Per germline, CDR1 MNHEY and CDR2 SVGEGT. With V trimmed by 2 bases and J by 4 bases, 8 bases remained unmatched. The CDR3 bases are TGTGCCAGCAGTTACATCCGGGACTACGTATACGAGCAGTACTTC. Its translation is CASSYIRDYVYEQYF.

The rearrangement links TRBV11-2 to TRBJ1-2; no firm D call. The germline V gene has CDR1 SGHAT and CDR2 FQNNGV. The length of the CDR3 is 14 residues. V gave up 0 bases and J gave up 4 bases, with 9 bases separating them. The CDR3 coding sequence is TGTGCCAGCAGCTTAGAACCAGGAACCTATGGCTACACCTTC. This gives the protein CASSLEPGTYGYTF.

The chain employs TRBV11-2 and TRBJ2-7, with 9 bases matching TRBD2. Per the germline V gene, CDR1 is SGHAT and CDR2 is FQNNGV. The CDR3 is 15 amino acids. Losses at the gene ends were 5 bases for V and 3 bases for J; bases not matched to a gene: 8. The CDR3 protein is CASSPLLAGVYEQYF. The CDR3 nucleotides are TGTGCCAGCAGCCCCTTATTAGCGGGAGTCTACGAGCAGTACTTC.

This clonotype was observed a few times. V usage is TRBV5-5 and J usage is TRBJ1-4, with D unresolved. This CDR3 is built from 12 residues. V was shortened by 7 bases and J by 7 bases, with 11 bases between the two germline ends. Per germline, CDR1 SGHKS and CDR2 YYEKEE (reference sequence). The CDR3 is CASWSAGEKLFF. The CDR3 bases are TGTGCCAGCTGGTCGGCGGGTGAAAAACTGTTTTTT. Filled out from reference TRBV5-5 and TRBJ1-4, the complete variable domain reads DAGVTQSPTHLIKTRGQQVTLRCSPISGHKSVSWYQQVLGQGPQFIFQYYEKEERGRGNFPDRFSARQFPNYSSELNVNALLLGDSALYLCASWSAGEKLFFGSGTQLSVL.

This clonotype has just a few counts. This rearrangement joins TRBV29-1 to TRBJ2-1; D call uncertain. V lost 2 bases to trimming and J lost 9 bases, with 5 bases between them. The CDR3 loop spans 10 amino acids. The V gene's germline CDR1 is SQVTM and CDR2 ANQGSEA. CDR3 nucleotide sequence: TGCAGCGTTGAACACAGTGAGCAGTTCTTC. Translation: CSVEHSEQFF.

The chain is built from TRBV7-9 and TRBJ1-5; the match to TRBD1 covers 7 bases. There are 14 residues in the CDR3. Germline CDR1 and CDR2: SEHNR and FQNEAQ (reference sequence). V lost 3 bases, J lost 6 bases, and 5 bases stayed unmatched. The CDR3: CASSFRGPPQPQHF. The DNA for the CDR3 is TGTGCCAGCAGCTTTAGGGGGCCGCCTCAGCCCCAGCATTTT.

This clonotype has ten or more counts. This chain uses TRBV12-3 or TRBV12-4 with TRBJ1-5; D unclear. Trimming shortened V by 0 bases and J by 0 bases, and 3 bases separated the two germline ends. CDR3 length: 14 amino acids. CDR3 sequence: CASSLAHSNQPQHF. For the CDR3, the DNA is TGTGCCAGCAGTTTAGCCCATAGCAATCAGCCCCAGCATTTT.

The chain links TRBV12-3 or TRBV12-4 to TRBJ2-1; 9 bases are a match to TRBD2. With 2 bases clipped from V and 4 bases from J, the junction kept 3 bases outside the gene matches. The CDR3 covers 15 residues. Here the CDR3 DNA reads TGTGCCAGCAGTTTACGGAGCGGGAGGTACAATGAGCAGTTCTTC. It specifies CASSLRSGRYNEQFF.

This chain joins TRBV6-5 and TRBJ1-2; D gene unclear. Trimming took 2 bases from V and 8 from J, leaving 15 bases between them. The CDR3 totals 14 residues. CDR1 is MNHEY and CDR2 is SVGAGI in the germline V gene. CDR3 region: CASSYGIPASGYTF. The CDR3 nucleotides read TGTGCCAGCAGTTACGGGATCCCTGCTTCGGGCTACACCTTC.

This chain connects TRBV7-9 to TRBJ2-3; 10 nucleotides align to TRBD1. The junction had 7 bases not matched to a gene; V was cut back by 5 bases and J by 5 bases. CDR1 is SEHNR and CDR2 is FQNEAQ in the germline V gene (reference sequence). The CDR3 sequence is 15 residues long. The DNA for the CDR3 is TGTGCCAGCAGCCCTGACAGGGGGCAGCGAGATACGCAGTATTTT. Translating gives CASSPDRGQRDTQYF.

The chain has TRBV5-6 and TRBJ2-7; D possibly corresponds to TRBD2 (5 bases). Trimming cost V 4 bases and J 3 bases, with 14 bases left between them. The germline CDR1 and CDR2 sequences are SGHDT and YYEEEE. The CDR3 consists of 14 residues. The CDR3 sequence: CASSPALALYEQYF. The CDR3 DNA reads TGTGCCAGCAGCCCGGCCCTAGCCCTCTACGAGCAGTACTTC.

Sample share makes this clonotype medium-sized. The chain is built from TRBV5-6 and TRBJ2-1; 12 nucleotides match TRBD2. The CDR3 is 16 residues long. The V gene end was trimmed by 4 bases and the J gene end by 7 bases; junction bases not matched to a gene: 9. Germline V lookup: CDR1 SGHDT, CDR2 YYEEEE. CDR3 bases: TGTGCCAGCAGCCGGACTAGCGGGACTGCAAAAAATGAGCAGTTCTTC. Residues: CASSRTSGTAKNEQFF.

This clonotype was seen many times. DNA of the CDR3: TGTGCCAGCAGTTTATTGGGAGGTGAAGCTTTCTTT. Translating it yields CASSLLGGEAFF. V and J are TRBV12-3 or TRBV12-4 and TRBJ1-1; D ambiguous. V was trimmed by 2 bases and J by 7 bases, leaving 8 bases between them. The CDR3 spans 12 residues.

This clonotype turned up a few times. The genes are TRBV5-1 and TRBJ1-2, with no clear D. Germline CDR1 is SGHRS and CDR2 is YFSETQ. Trimming shortened V by 4 bases and J by 2 bases, and 12 bases separated the two germline ends. CDR3 length equals 14 residues. CDR3 in amino acids: CASSRAPDNYGYTF. As DNA, the CDR3 is TGCGCCAGCAGCAGAGCGCCAGACAACTATGGCTACACCTTC.

This clonotype was seen at least ten times. The chain links TRBV7-9 to TRBJ2-5; D ambiguous. This CDR3 has 12 residues. Trimming left V 5 bases short and J 2 bases short, with 6 bases between. CDR1 is SEHNR and CDR2 is FQNEAQ in the germline V gene (reference sequence). The CDR3 region has the DNA TGTGCCAGCAGCCCTATACAAGAGACCCAGTACTTC. Encoded protein: CASSPIQETQYF.

CDR3 DNA: TGTGCCAGCAGCTGGGGACTAGCGGGCTTCTACGAGCAGTACTTC. Encoded protein: CASSWGLAGFYEQYF. V and J are TRBV5-8 and TRBJ2-7; TRBD2 matches at 12 bases. Germline V gives CDR1 SGHTS, CDR2 YDEGEE. The CDR3 totals 15 residues. J lost 3 bases, V lost 3 bases, and 4 bases had no gene match.

This clonotype appeared a few times. The rearrangement uses TRBV6-6 and TRBJ2-2; no clear D gene. The ends were cut back, 4 bases at V and 7 bases at J, with 10 bases in the middle. CDR3 length equals 13 residues. Germline V lookup: CDR1 MNHNY, CDR2 SVGAGI (reference sequence). CDR3 sequence reads: CASSSPTIGELFF. The CDR3 bases are TGTGCCAGCAGTTCCCCGACGATCGGGGAGCTGTTTTTT.

The chain links TRBV6-1 to TRBJ2-5; 7 bases map to TRBD2. CDR1 and CDR2 from the germline V gene are MNHNS and SASEGT. The length of the CDR3 is 14 residues. V shed 6 bases and J 5 bases; nucleotides not matched to a gene: 9. The CDR3: CASRPAGAGETQYF. The DNA for the CDR3 is TGTGCCAGCAGGCCCGCGGGAGCAGGGGAGACCCAGTACTTC.

This chain links TRBV5-6 with TRBJ1-1, with D unclear. Germline CDR1 reads SGHDT; CDR2 reads YYEEEE. This CDR3 is 13 amino acids long. The V and J ends lost 5 bases and 4 bases respectively, with 12 bases between them. CDR3 nucleotides: TGTGCCAGCAGTTACGGTCCGGCCACTGAAGCTTTCTTT. Its protein product is CASSYGPATEAFF.